This record concerns one TCR beta chain sequence. The data originate from a study of blood T cell repertoires in COVID-19. Study-level background: Sources were T cells, B-cell-depleted T cells, or PBMCs; the material itself was cDNA or gDNA.

Assay: immunoSEQ multiplex PCR; the TCRdb copy retains only in-frame clones and omits some. The table has 650,000 to 800,000 clones, 75% to 90% seen once; the top ten hold around 0.3%. The origin of this receptor is a woman between 18 and 30 years old with acute or convalescent COVID-19. Source material: peripheral blood.

CDR3 nucleotides: TGTGCCAGCAGCTTAGGGGGACAGGGCGCCTACGAGCAGTACTTC. Translated, it gives CASSLGGQGAYEQYF. The chain combines TRBV7-9 with TRBJ2-7; 9 bases are a match to TRBD1. The trim removed 1 base at V and 2 bases at J, leaving 3 bases unmatched. The CDR3 length is 15 residues. CDR1 is SEHNR and CDR2 is FQNEAQ in the germline V gene (reference sequence).